A single sample is the source of the 3 T cell receptor beta chains below, sequenced in a study of T-cell memory formation after mild COVID-19. From the 5' RACE reads, TCRdb called clonotypes with MiXCR, one entry per CDR3 protein. The sample contains roughly 450,000 distinct CDR3 sequences, roughly 18% of which appear only once. Sequencing was carried out using PBMCs or a T cell subset sorted from them (not recorded which). Every receptor here comes from a man younger than 35 who had mild COVID-19 (a few samples of this study predate the infection). Cell type and time point are not known.

This clonotype was seen a few times. V is TRBV6-1 and J is TRBJ2-3; 8 bases map to TRBD1. Trimming at V came to 7 bases and at J to 8 bases, leaving 8 bases not matched to a gene. This CDR3 is built from 13 residues. CDR1 and CDR2 (germline): MNHNS, SASEGT. The CDR3 protein is CASNRRTGPTQYF. As DNA, the CDR3 is TGTGCCAGCAATCGTCGGACAGGGCCTACGCAGTATTTT.

This clonotype has a handful of counts. The chain combines TRBV12-3 or TRBV12-4 with TRBJ2-7; maybe TRBD1 (6 bases). The CDR3 has 16 amino acids. Trimming removed 5 bases at V and 3 bases at J, with 20 bases between. CDR3 coding DNA: TGTGCCAGCAGTCCTAGGCAGGGGTATAGGGTCTACGAGCAGTACTTC. Its translation: CASSPRQGYRVYEQYF.

The rearrangement joins TRBV15 to TRBJ2-5; 9 nucleotides match TRBD1. The ends lost 5 bases at V and 2 bases at J; junction bases unmatched: 6. CDR1 and CDR2 from the germline V gene are LNHNV and YYDKDF (reference sequence). The CDR3 length is 15 residues. The CDR3 here is CATSFPGQGQETQYF. DNA for the CDR3: TGTGCCACCAGCTTTCCGGGACAGGGACAAGAGACCCAGTACTTC.